This is a list of T cell receptor beta chains from one sample in a study of cytomegalovirus exposure and HLA in healthy donors. Assay: immunoSEQ multiplex PCR; the TCRdb copy retains only in-frame clones and omits some. The table includes about 170,000 clones, roughly 80% detected once. Sequenced sample: PBMCs. The receptors come from a male donor in good health and CMV-seronegative. Both conserved end residues are trimmed from each CDR3.

TRBV29-1	12	TRBJ2-1	SVTGQATYNEQF
TRBV13	14	TRBJ1-1	ASSPEGEGMNTEAF
TRBV2	10	TRBJ2-7	ASNGGAREQY
TRBV2	14	TRBJ1-4	ASSGDRGRPPEKLF
TRBV6-6	13	TRBJ1-2	ASSYFRTGEGGYT
TRBV7-2	15	TRBJ1-6	ASSLVAEGAGNSPLH
TRBV5-5	10	TRBJ1-5	ASGTDNQPQH
TRBV6-1	12	TRBJ2-5	ASSAGGNQETQY
TRBV30	13	TRBJ1-3	AWSVQGAAGNTIY
TRBV5-1	11	TRBJ2-5	ASRYDQQETQY
TRBV4-1	14	TRBJ1-4	ASSLSDRVGAEKLF
TRBV2	11	TRBJ2-7	ASSEGLAGDEY
TRBV4-1	12	TRBJ1-6	ASSPTGYNSPLH
TRBV5-1	13	TRBJ2-1	ASSYDRGWVNEQF
TRBV10-1	12	TRBJ2-7	ASSESGGLYEQY
TRBV18	12	TRBJ1-4	ASSRGTGNEKLF
TRBV27	12	TRBJ2-7	ASSLFGGGGEQY
TRBV6-1	12	TRBJ1-2	ASSEAGGGYGYT
TRBV10-3	17	TRBJ1-1	AISESEMGYGGANTEAF
TRBV5-1	15	TRBJ1-5	ASPRLGRGNSNQPQH
TRBV7-8	12	TRBJ2-7	ASSRDRGSYEQY
TRBV14	14	TRBJ2-1	ASSDRLAGGYNEQF
TRBV5-1	15	TRBJ2-5	ASSLARLAGAQETQY
TRBV9	13	TRBJ1-1	ASSVDTGGRTEAF
TRBV9	13	TRBJ1-2	ASSVFPGGGYGYT
TRBV6-5	9	TRBJ1-1	ASSHRGEAF
TRBV5-1	15	TRBJ2-3	ASSRGTSGGRTDTQY
TRBV6-5	11	TRBJ1-1	ASSYSASTEAF
TRBV6-5	12	TRBJ2-7	ASSYSRQFYEQY
TRBV14	14	TRBJ2-7	ASSQRVSGGGYEQY
TRBV5-6	12	TRBJ2-7	ASNQWRARGEQY
TRBV27	13	TRBJ1-1	ASSPRTKVNTEAF
TRBV18	13	TRBJ1-2	ASSPLLQPHYGYT
TRBV29-1	14	TRBJ2-7	SVTKGPTWSSYEQY
TRBV19	12	TRBJ1-2	ASSPQTDNYGYT
TRBV7-8	14	TRBJ2-7	ASSLTSGADAYEQY